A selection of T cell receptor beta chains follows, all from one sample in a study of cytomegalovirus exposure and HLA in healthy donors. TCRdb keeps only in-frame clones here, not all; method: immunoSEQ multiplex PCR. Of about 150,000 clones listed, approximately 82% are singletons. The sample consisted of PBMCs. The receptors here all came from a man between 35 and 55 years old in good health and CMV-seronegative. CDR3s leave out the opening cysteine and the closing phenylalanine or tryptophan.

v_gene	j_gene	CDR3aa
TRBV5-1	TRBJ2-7	ASSLETGLHEQY
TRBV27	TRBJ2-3	ASSLRGRVTDTQY
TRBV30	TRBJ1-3	AWSLRWGNTIY
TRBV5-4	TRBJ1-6	ASSAPRTGSYNSPLH
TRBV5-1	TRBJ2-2	ASSLGEYGELF
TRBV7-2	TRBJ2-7	ASSLSQTYEQY
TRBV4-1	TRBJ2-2	ASSQNLAGGLTGELF
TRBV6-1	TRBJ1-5	ASSERGSQPQH
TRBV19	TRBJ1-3	ASSIAGRSSGNTIY
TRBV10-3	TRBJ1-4	AISDGDRGREKLF
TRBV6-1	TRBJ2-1	ASSGRIAGSYNEQF
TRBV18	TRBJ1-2	ASSPPAGQGGLGYT
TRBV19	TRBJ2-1	ASSRAGRGLSEQF
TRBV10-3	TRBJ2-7	AISLDRGQEDEQY
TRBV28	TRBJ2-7	ASSPARGYEQY
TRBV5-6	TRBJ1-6	ASSSYREKNSPLH
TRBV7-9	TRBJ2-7	ASSSRMDNEQY
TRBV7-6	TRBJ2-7	ASSLSAGGYEQY
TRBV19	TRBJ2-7	ASSWGQGGYEQY
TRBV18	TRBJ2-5	ASSPTTGGQETQY
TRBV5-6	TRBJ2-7	ASSFLYHRGHYEQY
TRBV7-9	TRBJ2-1	ASSLWRGSGRGYNEQF
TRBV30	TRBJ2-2	ACHTGELF